The rows below give T cell receptor beta chains drawn from one sample of a study of tumor-infiltrating T cells and Merkel cell polyomavirus. Using immunoSEQ multiplex PCR, the repertoire was profiled, and TCRdb retains in-frame clones only, with some absent. The sample yields 850 to 1,000 clones, 88% seen once. Sequencing was performed on lymph node tissue. The receptors derive from a woman aged 70-85 years with Merkel cell carcinoma. Each CDR3 is given with its conserved first and last residue.

TRBJ1-3 TRBV2 CASLRDRTVSGNTIYF
TRBJ1-6 TRBV28 CASSDRGRFYSPLHF
TRBJ1-4 TRBV5-4 CASSSNRGLNEKLFF
TRBJ2-1 TRBV11-2 CASSFFGGLNNEQFF
TRBJ2-5 TRBV20-1 CSFMRGETQYF
TRBJ1-5 TRBV7-8 CASSLVHSFGNQPQHF
TRBJ2-4 TRBV5-5 CASSPEVRIQYF
TRBJ2-2 TRBV2 CASSEAGDSDTGELFF
TRBJ1-1 TRBV29-1 CSVIQGGHGTEAFF
TRBJ2-3 TRBV18 CASSPKLTGESTDTQYF
TRBJ1-3 TRBV11-2 CASSSGQGGNTIYF
TRBJ2-5 TRBV27 CASTEPGNRKTQYF
TRBJ1-1 TRBV27 CASRRDTEAFF
TRBJ2-1 TRBV10-3 CAIKGAGGNNEQFF
TRBJ2-2 TRBV4-3 CASSQDSGGYTGELFF
TRBJ1-6 TRBV14 CASSQEGGVRSPLHF
TRBJ2-2 TRBV2 CASTRLAGGDGELFF
TRBJ2-2 TRBV9 CASSASGRGYTGELFF
TRBJ1-1 TRBV5-5 CASALGGRDAFF
TRBJ2-5 TRBV19 CASSSRWGGQETQYF
TRBJ2-1 TRBV7-3 CASSVGDSFYNEQFF
TRBJ2-5 TRBV2 CASSAPTGRWETQYF
TRBJ2-1 TRBV6-5 CASSYRRPSSYNEQFF
TRBJ2-1 TRBV7-2 CASSPRGGGRNEQFF
TRBJ1-2 TRBV7-2 CASSARSIANYGYTF
TRBJ1-1 TRBV7-9 CASSEQGAVAEAFF
TRBJ1-2 TRBV27 CAGSAGTGGLYGYTF
TRBJ1-6 TRBV27 CASKEDRGNSPFHF
TRBJ2-1 TRBV7-2 CASSSRDRTGDRYNEQFF
TRBJ1-5 TRBV28 CASSFHYPGQGFQHF
TRBJ1-2 TRBV25-1 CASSTAGVNYGYTF
TRBJ1-2 TRBV7-9 CASSLALAVDGYTF
TRBJ2-5 TRBV4-2 CASSRNWGGQETQYF
TRBJ2-3 TRBV7-3 CASSLTGVQDTQYF
TRBJ2-4 TRBV5-1 CASKGQGGAFRNIQYF
TRBJ1-1 TRBV5-4 CASSLLQATNTEAFF
TRBJ2-7 TRBV9 CASSVEPGQGYEQYF
TRBJ2-6 TRBV15 CATSRPQGMSGANVLTF
TRBJ1-1 TRBV29-1 CSVVRTYEAFF
TRBJ2-1 TRBV27 CASSSGLANEQFF
TRBJ1-4 TRBV4-3 CASSLDRGNEKLFF
TRBJ1-1 TRBV6-1 CASSERGTANTEAFF
TRBJ1-5 TRBV5-5 CASRPVLSQLRPQHF
TRBJ2-2 TRBV5-5 CASSGLAGGNTGELFF
TRBJ2-3 TRBV10-3 CAISDRTSGLLDTQYF
TRBJ2-6 TRBV29-1 CSVGTPSAGANVLTF
TRBJ1-4 TRBV2 CASSRDRGTNEKLFF
TRBJ1-2 TRBV4-1 CASSLEDRDYGYTF
TRBJ2-1 TRBV27 CASRPISGRSYNEQFF
TRBJ2-1 TRBV21-1 CASSGRLAHHSDNEQFF
TRBJ2-2 TRBV30 CAWSVRSTRSGELFF
TRBJ1-6 TRBV7-8 CASSINTYNSPLHF
TRBJ1-1 TRBV25-1 CASSDPLGQGLNTEAFF
TRBJ1-1 TRBV5-8 CASRKGGQAFF
TRBJ2-2 TRBV7-6 CASSFSRTGELFF
TRBJ1-2 TRBV6-5 CASSYSMDRTNYGYTF
TRBJ2-5 TRBV19 CASSTGTLPETQYF
TRBJ1-1 TRBV5-4 CASRRGLEDTEAFF
TRBJ1-1 TRBV5-1 CASSPGQNGEAFF
TRBJ2-1 TRBV19 CASSIRSPNEQFF